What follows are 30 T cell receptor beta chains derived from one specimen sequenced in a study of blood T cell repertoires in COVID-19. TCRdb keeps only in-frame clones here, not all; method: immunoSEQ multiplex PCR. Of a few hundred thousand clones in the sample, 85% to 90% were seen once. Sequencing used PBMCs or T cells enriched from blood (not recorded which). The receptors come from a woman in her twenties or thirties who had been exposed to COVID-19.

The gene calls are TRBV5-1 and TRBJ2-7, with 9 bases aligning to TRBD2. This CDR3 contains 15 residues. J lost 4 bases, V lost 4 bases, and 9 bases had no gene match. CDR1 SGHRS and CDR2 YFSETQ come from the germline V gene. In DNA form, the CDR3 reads TGCGCCAGCAGCCCCACGGGACTAGCATCGTACGAGCAGTACTTC. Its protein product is CASSPTGLASYEQYF. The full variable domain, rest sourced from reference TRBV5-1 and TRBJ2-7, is KAGVTQTPRYLIKTRGQQVTLSCSPISGHRSVSWYQQTPGQGLQFLFEYFSETQRNKGNFPGRFSGRQFSNSRSEMNVSTLELGDSALYLCASSPTGLASYEQYFGPGTRLTVT.

CDR3 loop: CASSFGGTGANVLTF. CDR3 nucleotides: TGTGCCAGCAGCTTCGGGGGGACTGGGGCCAACGTCCTGACTTTC. The V and J genes are TRBV11-1 and TRBJ2-6, with TRBD2 matching 7 bases. The CDR3 is made up of 15 amino acids. The germline CDR1 and CDR2 sequences are SGHAT and FQDESV (reference sequence). After removal of 3 bases from V and 2 bases from J, the junction contained 1 base not matched to a gene.

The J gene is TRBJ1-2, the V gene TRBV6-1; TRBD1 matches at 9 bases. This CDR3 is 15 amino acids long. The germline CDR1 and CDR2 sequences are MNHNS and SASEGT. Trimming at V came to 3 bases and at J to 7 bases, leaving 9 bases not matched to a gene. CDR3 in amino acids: CASSDEGTGRIGYTF. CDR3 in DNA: TGTGCCAGCAGTGATGAGGGGACAGGGCGGATTGGCTACACCTTC.

The DNA of the CDR3 is TGTGCCAGCAGTTCCCCACAGGGAACCAGGGGCAATCAGCCCCAGCATTTT. This codes for CASSSPQGTRGNQPQHF. This sequence joins TRBV28 and TRBJ1-5; TRBD1 is a possible D gene (6 bases). The CDR3 extends over 17 amino acids. V lost 4 bases to trimming and J lost 2 bases, with 18 bases between them. The germline V gene encodes CDR1 MDHEN and CDR2 SYDVKM.

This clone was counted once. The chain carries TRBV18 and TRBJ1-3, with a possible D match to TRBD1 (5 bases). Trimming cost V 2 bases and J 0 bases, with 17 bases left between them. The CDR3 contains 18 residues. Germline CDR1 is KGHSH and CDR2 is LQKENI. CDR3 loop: CASSPTAREALSGNTIYF. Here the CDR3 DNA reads TGTGCCAGCTCACCAACCGCCAGGGAAGCCCTCTCTGGAAACACCATATATTTT.

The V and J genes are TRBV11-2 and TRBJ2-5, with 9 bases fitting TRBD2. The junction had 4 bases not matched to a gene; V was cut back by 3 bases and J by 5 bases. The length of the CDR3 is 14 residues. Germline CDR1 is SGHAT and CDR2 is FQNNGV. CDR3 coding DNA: TGTGCCAGCAGCTTGGCGGGAGGGCCCGAGACCCAGTACTTC. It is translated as CASSLAGGPETQYF.

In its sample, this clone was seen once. In nucleotides, the CDR3 is TGCAGCGTTGAAATTGGGCTGAACACCATATATTTT. Translated: CSVEIGLNTIYF. This rearrangement joins TRBV29-1 to TRBJ1-3, with D unresolved. From germline, CDR1 is SQVTM and CDR2 ANQGSEA. The CDR3 runs 12 residues. The V end was cut by 2 bases, the J end by 7 bases, with 9 bases between.

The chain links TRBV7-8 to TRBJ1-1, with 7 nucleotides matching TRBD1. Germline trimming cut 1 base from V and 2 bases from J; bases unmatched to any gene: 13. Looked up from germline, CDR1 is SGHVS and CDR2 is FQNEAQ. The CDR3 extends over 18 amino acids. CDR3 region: CASSLGLVYRGSNTEAFF. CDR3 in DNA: TGTGCCAGCAGCTTAGGGCTGGTGTACAGGGGCAGTAACACTGAAGCTTTCTTT.

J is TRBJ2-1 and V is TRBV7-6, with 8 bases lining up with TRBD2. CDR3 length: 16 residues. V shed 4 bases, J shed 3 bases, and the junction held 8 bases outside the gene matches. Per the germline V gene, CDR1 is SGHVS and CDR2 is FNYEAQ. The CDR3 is CASSSSGSGGYNEQFF. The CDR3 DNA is TGTGCCAGCAGCTCAAGCGGGAGCGGGGGCTACAATGAGCAGTTCTTC.

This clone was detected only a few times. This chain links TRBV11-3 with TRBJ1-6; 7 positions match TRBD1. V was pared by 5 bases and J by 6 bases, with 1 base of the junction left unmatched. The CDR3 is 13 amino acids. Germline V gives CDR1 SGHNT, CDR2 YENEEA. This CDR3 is CASSRDSNSPLHF. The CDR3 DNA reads TGTGCCAGCAGCCGGGACAGTAATTCACCCCTCCACTTT.

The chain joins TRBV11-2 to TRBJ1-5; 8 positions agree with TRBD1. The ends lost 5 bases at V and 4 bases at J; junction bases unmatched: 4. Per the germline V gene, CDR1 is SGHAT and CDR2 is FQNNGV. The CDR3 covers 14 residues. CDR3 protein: CASSPGQANQPQHF. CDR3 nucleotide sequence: TGTGCCAGCAGCCCGGGACAGGCTAATCAGCCCCAGCATTTT.

In DNA form, the CDR3 reads TGTGCCAGCAGCCTCCGAGAGGACAGGTCGGGGACTAGATATACTAATGAGCAGTTCTTC. Translating it yields CASSLREDRSGTRYTNEQFF. The rearrangement links TRBV7-8 to TRBJ2-1, with D possibly matching TRBD2 (8 bases). There are 20 residues in the CDR3. V dropped 5 bases and J dropped 7 bases, with 33 bases sitting between them. From germline, CDR1 is SGHVS and CDR2 FQNEAQ.

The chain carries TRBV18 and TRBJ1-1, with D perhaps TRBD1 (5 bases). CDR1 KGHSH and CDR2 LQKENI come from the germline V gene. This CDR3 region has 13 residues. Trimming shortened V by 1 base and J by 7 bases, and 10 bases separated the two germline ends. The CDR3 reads CASSPQGSVEAFF. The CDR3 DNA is TGTGCCAGCTCACCACAGGGGTCGGTTGAAGCTTTCTTT.

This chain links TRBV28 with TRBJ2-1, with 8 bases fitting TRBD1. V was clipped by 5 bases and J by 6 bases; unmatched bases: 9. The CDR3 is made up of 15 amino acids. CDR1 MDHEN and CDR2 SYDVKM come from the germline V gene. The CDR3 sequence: CASSRRQGIPNEQFF. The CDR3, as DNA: TGTGCCAGCAGTCGACGACAGGGGATCCCCAATGAGCAGTTCTTC.

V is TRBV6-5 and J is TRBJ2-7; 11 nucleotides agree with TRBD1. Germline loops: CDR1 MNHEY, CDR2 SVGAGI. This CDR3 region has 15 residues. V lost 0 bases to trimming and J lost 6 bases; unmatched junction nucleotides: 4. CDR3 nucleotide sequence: TGTGCCAGCAGTTACTCGGGGACAGGGGGTCGCGAGCAGTACTTC. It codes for CASSYSGTGGREQYF.

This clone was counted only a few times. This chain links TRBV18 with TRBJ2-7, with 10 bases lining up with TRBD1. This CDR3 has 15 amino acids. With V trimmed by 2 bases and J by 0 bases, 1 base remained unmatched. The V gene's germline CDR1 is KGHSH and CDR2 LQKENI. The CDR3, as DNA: TGTGCCAGCTCACCAGGGGACAGGGGCTCCTACGAGCAGTACTTC. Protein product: CASSPGDRGSYEQYF.

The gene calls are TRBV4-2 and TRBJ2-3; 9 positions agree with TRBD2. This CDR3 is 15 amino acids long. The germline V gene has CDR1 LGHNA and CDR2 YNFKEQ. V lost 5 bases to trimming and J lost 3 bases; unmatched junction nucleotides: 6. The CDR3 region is CASSSREGRTDTQYF. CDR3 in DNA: TGTGCCAGCAGCTCGCGGGAGGGCCGGACAGATACGCAGTATTTT.

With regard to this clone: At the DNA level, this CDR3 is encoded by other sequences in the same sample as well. The CDR3 sequence is CASSILARSNQPQHF. The CDR3 DNA follows: TGTGCCAGTAGTATTCTTGCCAGAAGCAATCAGCCCCAGCATTTT. The V and J genes are TRBV19 and TRBJ1-5; the D is unclear. CDR1 is LNHDA and CDR2 is SQIVND in the germline V gene (reference sequence). V was trimmed by 3 bases and J by 1 base, leaving 10 bases between them. CDR3 length: 15 residues. Full variable domain (missing parts from reference TRBV19 and TRBJ1-5): DGGITQSPKYLFRKEGQNVTLSCEQNLNHDAMYWYRQDPGQGLRLIYYSQIVNDFQKGDIAEGYSVSREKKESFPLTVTSAQKNPTAFYLCASSILARSNQPQHFGDGTRLSIL.

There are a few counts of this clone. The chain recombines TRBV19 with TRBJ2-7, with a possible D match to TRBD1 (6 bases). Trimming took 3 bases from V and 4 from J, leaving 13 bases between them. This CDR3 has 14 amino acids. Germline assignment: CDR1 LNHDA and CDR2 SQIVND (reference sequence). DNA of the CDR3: TGTGCCAGTAGTATTGGCGTTCAGGGGTACGAGCAGTACTTC. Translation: CASSIGVQGYEQYF.

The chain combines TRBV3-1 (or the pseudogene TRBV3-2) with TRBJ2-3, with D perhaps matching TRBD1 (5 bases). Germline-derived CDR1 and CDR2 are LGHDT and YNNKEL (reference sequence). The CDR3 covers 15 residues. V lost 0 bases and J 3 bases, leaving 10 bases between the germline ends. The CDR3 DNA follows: TGTGCCAGCAGCCAAGATGACAGATCTACAGATACGCAGTATTTT. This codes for CASSQDDRSTDTQYF.

The CDR3 region has the DNA TGTGCCAGCAGCCCCCCGGGACAGGGCTCCTTAGGCAATCAGCCCCAGCATTTT. Protein: CASSPPGQGSLGNQPQHF. The chain is built from TRBV27 and TRBJ1-5; 9 bases are shared with TRBD1. Per the germline V gene, CDR1 is MNHEY and CDR2 is SMNVEV (reference sequence). The CDR3 has 18 amino acids. V gave up 6 bases and J gave up 2 bases; unmatched junction bases: 14.

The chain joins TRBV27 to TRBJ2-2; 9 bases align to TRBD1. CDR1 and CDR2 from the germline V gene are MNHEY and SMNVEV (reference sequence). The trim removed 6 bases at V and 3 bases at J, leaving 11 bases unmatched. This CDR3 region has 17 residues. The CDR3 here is CASRAQGARGDTGELFF. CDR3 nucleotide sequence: TGTGCCAGCAGAGCACAGGGGGCGCGTGGGGACACCGGGGAGCTGTTTTTT.

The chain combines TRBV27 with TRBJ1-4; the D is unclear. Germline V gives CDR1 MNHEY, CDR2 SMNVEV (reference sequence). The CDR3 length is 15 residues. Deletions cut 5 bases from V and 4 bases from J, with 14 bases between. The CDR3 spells CASSTSPGSNEKLFF. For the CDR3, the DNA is TGTGCCAGCAGTACCTCCCCGGGAAGTAATGAAAAACTGTTTTTT.

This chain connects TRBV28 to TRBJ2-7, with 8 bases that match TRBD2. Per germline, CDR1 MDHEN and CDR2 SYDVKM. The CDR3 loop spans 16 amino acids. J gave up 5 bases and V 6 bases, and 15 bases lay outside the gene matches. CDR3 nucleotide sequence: TGTGCCAGCAGCCCTACTAGGGTAGCGGGAAGGAACGAGCAGTACTTC. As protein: CASSPTRVAGRNEQYF.

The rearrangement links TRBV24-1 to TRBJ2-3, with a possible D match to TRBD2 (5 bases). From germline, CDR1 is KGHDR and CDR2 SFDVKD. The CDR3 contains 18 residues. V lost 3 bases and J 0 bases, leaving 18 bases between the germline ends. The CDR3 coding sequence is TGTGCCACCAGTGATCGCCTCCGGGGAAAACCTAGCACAGATACGCAGTATTTT. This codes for CATSDRLRGKPSTDTQYF.

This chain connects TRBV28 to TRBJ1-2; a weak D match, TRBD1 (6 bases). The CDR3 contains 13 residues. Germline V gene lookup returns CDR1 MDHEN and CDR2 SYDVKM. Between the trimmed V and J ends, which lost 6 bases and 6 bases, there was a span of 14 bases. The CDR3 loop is CASRTQGRDGYTF. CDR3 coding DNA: TGTGCCAGCAGGACACAGGGCCGGGATGGCTACACCTTC.

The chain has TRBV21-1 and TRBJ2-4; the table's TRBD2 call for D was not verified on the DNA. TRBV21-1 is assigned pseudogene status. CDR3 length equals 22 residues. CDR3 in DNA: TGTGCCAGCAGCAAAAGTGGGGGGACTAGCGGGAGGTACCAGGTGCCCAAAAACATTCAGTACTTC. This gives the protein CASSKSGGTSGRYQVPKNIQYF.

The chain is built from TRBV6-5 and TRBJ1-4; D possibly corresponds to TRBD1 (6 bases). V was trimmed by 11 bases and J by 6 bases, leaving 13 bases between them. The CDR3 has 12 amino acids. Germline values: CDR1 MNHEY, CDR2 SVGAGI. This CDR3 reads CAVRGSDEKLFF. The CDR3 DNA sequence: TGTGCCGTGAGGGGGTCCGATGAAAAACTGTTTTTT.

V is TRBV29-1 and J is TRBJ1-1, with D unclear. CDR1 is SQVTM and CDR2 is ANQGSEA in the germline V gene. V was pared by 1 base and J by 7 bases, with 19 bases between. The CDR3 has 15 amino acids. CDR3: CSVEGFPGSLGEAFF. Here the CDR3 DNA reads TGCAGCGTTGAAGGTTTTCCGGGGTCCTTAGGTGAAGCTTTCTTT.

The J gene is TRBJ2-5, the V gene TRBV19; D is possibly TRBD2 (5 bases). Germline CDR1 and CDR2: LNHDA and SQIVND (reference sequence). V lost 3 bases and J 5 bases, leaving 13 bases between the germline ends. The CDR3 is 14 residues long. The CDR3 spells CASSIPTRRETQYF. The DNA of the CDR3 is TGTGCCAGTAGTATCCCCACTAGACGGGAGACCCAGTACTTC. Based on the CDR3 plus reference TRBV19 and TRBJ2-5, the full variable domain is DGGITQSPKYLFRKEGQNVTLSCEQNLNHDAMYWYRQDPGQGLRLIYYSQIVNDFQKGDIAEGYSVSREKKESFPLTVTSAQKNPTAFYLCASSIPTRRETQYFGPGTRLLVL.